Shown below are 18 T cell receptor beta chains from a single sample sequenced in a study of spatial heterogeneity in lung cancer. TCRdb itself ran the 5' RACE reads through MiXCR, one entry per CDR3 protein. The profile shows under 4,500 distinct CDR3 sequences, roughly 7% of them singletons. These receptors' antigens are unknown. Study observations and caveats: How many expanded intratumoral alpha and beta TCRs were present tracked the tumor mutation count, which was a count of nonsynonymous mutations.

Described time point: sample taken at primary tumor resection. Here the sequenced sample was lung tumor tissue, taken at surgery. These TCRs come from a male donor with early-stage non-small cell lung cancer.

In its sample, this clonotype is medium-sized (0.01 to 0.1%). The V call is TRBV20-1, the J call TRBJ2-6, with a weak D call TRBD1 (6 bases). CDR1 is DFQATT, CDR2 SNEGSKA, per germline (reference sequence). This CDR3 comprises 17 residues. V was clipped by 1 base and J by 0 bases, with 13 bases between them. In DNA, the CDR3 is TGCAGTGCTAGAGGGGGGCAGGTTTTCTCTGGGGCCAACGTCCTGACTTTC. This sequence encodes CSARGGQVFSGANVLTF.

This clonotype is labeled as medium-sized. V usage is TRBV6-5 and J usage is TRBJ2-3; no clear D. CDR1 is MNHEY, CDR2 SVGAGI, per germline. V was cut by 2 bases and J by 4 bases, with 10 bases left in between. The CDR3 is 14 residues long. In DNA, the CDR3 is TGTGCCAGCAGTTACAACCCAAAGGCAGATACGCAGTATTTT. Its translation is CASSYNPKADTQYF.

This clonotype was detected many times. The chain uses TRBV10-3 and TRBJ2-5; no definite D call. Germline CDR1 ENHRY, CDR2 SYGVKD. This CDR3 comprises 15 residues. V was clipped by 0 bases and J by 1 base, with 9 bases between them. In DNA, the CDR3 is TGTGCCATCAGTGAGTCGACAAGGGCCCAAGAGACCCAGTACTTC. It encodes CAISESTRAQETQYF.

J is TRBJ2-7 and V is TRBV29-1; no clear D gene. Deletions cut 2 bases from V and 0 bases from J, with 8 bases between. Germline V gene data show CDR1 as SQVTM and CDR2 as ANQGSEA. The CDR3 length is 13 residues. CDR3 nucleotide sequence: TGCAGCGTTGAACAGGCCAGCTCCTACGAGCAGTACTTC. It specifies CSVEQASSYEQYF.

This clonotype was counted ten times or more. The gene calls are TRBV12-3 or TRBV12-4 and TRBJ2-2; tentatively, D is TRBD2 (6 bases). CDR3 size: 15 residues. V lost 7 bases to trimming and J lost 4 bases, with 16 bases between them. As DNA, the CDR3 is TGTGCCAGCACCCTCACGGCGGGGAGCACCGGGGAGCTGTTTTTT. It is translated as CASTLTAGSTGELFF.

Sample share makes this clonotype medium-sized. The chain carries TRBV6-5 and TRBJ1-2, with 7 positions matching TRBD1. Trimming cost V 6 bases and J 4 bases; bases outside gene matches: 14. Germline CDR1 MNHEY, CDR2 SVGAGI. This CDR3 comprises 16 residues. The CDR3 coding sequence is TGTGCCAGCAGCAGGGACAGCGCTATTTACGGCTATGGCTACACCTTC. Encoded protein: CASSRDSAIYGYGYTF.

This clonotype is deemed medium-sized (0.01 to 0.1%). This chain uses TRBV6-5 with TRBJ2-3; D not resolved. V dropped 2 bases and J dropped 7 bases, with 7 bases sitting between them. Germline V gene lookup returns CDR1 MNHEY and CDR2 SVGAGI. This CDR3 has 12 amino acids. CDR3 sequence (DNA): TGTGCCAGCAGTTACGGACGGAATACGCAGTATTTT. Translating gives CASSYGRNTQYF.

This clonotype was picked up many times. The V call is TRBV5-4, the J call TRBJ2-1, with D perhaps assigned TRBD1 or TRBD2 (5 bases each). CDR3 length: 15 amino acids. Germline CDR1 reads SGHNT; CDR2 reads YYREEE (reference sequence). V lost 1 base and J lost 4, with 12 bases in between. CDR3 region: CASSLRGGEYNEQFF. The DNA for the CDR3 is TGTGCCAGCAGCTTGCGGGGCGGAGAATACAATGAGCAGTTCTTC.

This clonotype is categorized as medium-sized. V is TRBV7-2 and J is TRBJ2-1; 14 bases are shared with TRBD2. V gave up 1 base and J gave up 9 bases; unmatched junction bases: 11. The CDR3 totals 18 residues. Germline V gene data show CDR1 as SGHTA and CDR2 as FQGNSA. CDR3 nucleotide sequence: TGTGCCAGCAGCTTAGGGGTTTTAGGGACTAGCGGGAGCGGTGAGCAGTTCTTC. Protein sequence: CASSLGVLGTSGSGEQFF.

V is TRBV2 and J is TRBJ2-4; D perhaps matches TRBD2 (5 bases). CDR3 length: 16 residues. Looked up from germline, CDR1 is SNHLY and CDR2 is FYNNEI. V dropped 4 bases and J dropped 0 bases, with 13 bases sitting between them. CDR3 sequence reads: CASSVSGTLAKNIQYF. The CDR3 bases are TGTGCCAGCAGTGTAAGCGGTACACTAGCCAAAAACATTCAGTACTTC.

By share, this clonotype counts as medium-sized (0.01 to 0.1%). V is TRBV12-3 or TRBV12-4 and J is TRBJ2-5, with D perhaps matching TRBD1 (5 bases). The CDR3 is 14 residues long. Between the trimmed V and J ends, which lost 3 bases and 6 bases, there was a span of 14 bases. This CDR3 reads CASSLPGWGKTQYF. CDR3 coding DNA: TGTGCCAGCAGTTTGCCAGGGTGGGGAAAGACCCAGTACTTC.

The chain has TRBV28 and TRBJ2-1; TRBD1 matches 10 bases. J gave up 4 bases and V 3 bases, and 3 bases lay outside the gene matches. CDR1 is MDHEN, CDR2 SYDVKM, per germline. This CDR3 has 15 residues. The CDR3 DNA sequence: TGTGCCAGCAGTTTTAGGACAGGGGGATACAATGAGCAGTTCTTC. Translating gives CASSFRTGGYNEQFF.

This clonotype ranks as medium-sized. V usage is TRBV7-2 and J usage is TRBJ2-7, with 7 bases fitting TRBD2. Germline trimming cut 3 bases from V and 3 bases from J; bases unmatched to any gene: 5. Germline CDR1 SGHTA, CDR2 FQGNSA. CDR3 size: 14 residues. In DNA, the CDR3 is TGTGCCAGCAGCTTGGGAGGGCAGTACTACGAGCAGTACTTC. Protein product: CASSLGGQYYEQYF. Variable domain in full (rest from reference TRBV7-2 and TRBJ2-7): GAGVSQSPSNKVTEKGKDVELRCDPISGHTALYWYRQSLGQGLEFLIYFQGNSAPDKSGLPSDRFSAERTGGSVSTLTIQRTQQEDSAVYLCASSLGGQYYEQYFGPGTRLTVT.

This clonotype is judged medium-sized (0.01 to 0.1%). The genes are TRBV24-1 and TRBJ2-3; D may be TRBD1 (6 bases). This CDR3 comprises 15 residues. Germline V gene lookup returns CDR1 KGHDR and CDR2 SFDVKD. Between the trimmed V and J ends, which lost 3 bases and 4 bases, there was a span of 13 bases. Here the CDR3 reads CATSDATGHADTQYF. The DNA for the CDR3 is TGTGCCACCAGTGATGCCACAGGGCACGCAGATACGCAGTATTTT.

This clonotype was detected ten times or more. The chain employs TRBV20-1 and TRBJ2-3; D may match TRBD1 or TRBD2 (6 bases each). The CDR3 contains 13 residues. CDR1 and CDR2 (germline): DFQATT, SNEGSKA (reference sequence). Trimming pared 4 bases from V and 2 bases from J, leaving 10 bases between. The CDR3, as DNA: TGCAGTGCTAACCCGGGGGCCACAGATACGCAGTATTTT. As protein: CSANPGATDTQYF.

This clonotype was counted at least ten times. The chain carries TRBV12-3 or TRBV12-4 and TRBJ1-1, with D maybe TRBD1 (5 bases). The CDR3 has 15 residues. Trimming shortened V by 1 base and J by 0 bases, and 9 bases separated the two germline ends. CDR3 sequence: CASSLVEGMNTEAFF. The DNA of the CDR3 is TGTGCCAGCAGTTTAGTCGAGGGGATGAACACTGAAGCTTTCTTT.

The chain combines TRBV4-2 with TRBJ1-2, with unresolved D. Germline V lookup: CDR1 LGHNA, CDR2 YNFKEQ. The CDR3 contains 14 residues. V was cut by 3 bases and J by 8 bases, with 16 bases left in between. CDR3 nucleotide sequence: TGTGCCAGCAGCCATCTTGATGGGGAGTCGGGCTACACCTTC. It is translated as CASSHLDGESGYTF.

V and J are TRBV4-2 and TRBJ1-4; TRBD1 matches at 8 bases. The germline CDR1 and CDR2 sequences are LGHNA and YNFKEQ. Trimming took 1 base from V and 7 from J; bases not matched to a gene: 14. This CDR3 region has 18 residues. The CDR3 DNA reads TGTGCCAGCAGCCAAGTGCGACCCTTAGGACAGGGAAGTGAAAAACTGTTTTTT. Encoded protein: CASSQVRPLGQGSEKLFF.